These 22 T cell receptor beta chains were all obtained from the same sample, sequenced in a study of T cell responses to AZD1222 COVID-19 vaccine (dated by TCRdb to 2020 to 2022). The sample's time point label, in plain terms: about 28 days (+/-7) after the second vaccine dose. To prepare the library, the immunoSEQ multiplex PCR assay was applied. TCRdb retrieved this table from immuneACCESS and kept in-frame rearrangements only. Not all clones are present; in checked studies, unresolved V genes account for under half, and no reason is known for the remainder. A total of roughly 150,000 clones appear in this sample, about 90% of them only once. Around 0.99% of the sample rests with the top ten. This specimen was peripheral blood, taken 28 days after the second AZD1222 dose. Receptors originate from an adult who received the AZD1222 COVID-19 vaccine.

The chain is built from TRBV6-5 and TRBJ1-6; TRBD1 might be the D (5 bases). Trimming removed 7 bases at V and 14 bases at J, with 15 bases between. Germline lookup yields CDR1 MNHEY and CDR2 SVGAGI. This CDR3 is built from 12 residues. CDR3 nucleotide sequence: TGTGCCAGCAAAAGTCCCTCGGGGGCCCTCCACTTT. Protein product: CASKSPSGALHF.

The chain uses TRBV5-1 and TRBJ1-2; weak D call: TRBD1 (6 bases). Trimming took off 1 base at V and 9 bases at J, with 16 bases between the two ends. The CDR3 totals 14 residues. Germline assignment: CDR1 SGHRS and CDR2 YFSETQ. The CDR3 coding sequence is TGCGCCAGCAGCTTGACCTGGGACACCAAGAGCTACACCTTC. As protein: CASSLTWDTKSYTF.

This rearrangement joins TRBV5-6 to TRBJ2-7; TRBD1 aligns across 7 bases. V gave up 3 bases and J gave up 0 bases; unmatched junction bases: 6. The length of the CDR3 is 15 residues. Germline V gene data show CDR1 as SGHDT and CDR2 as YYEEEE. As DNA, the CDR3 is TGTGCCAGCAGCTCGGGGACAGCGGTCTCCTACGAGCAGTACTTC. This sequence encodes CASSSGTAVSYEQYF. The full variable domain, completed using reference TRBV5-6 and TRBJ2-7, is DAGVTQSPTHLIKTRGQQVTLRCSPKSGHDTVSWYQQALGQGPQFIFQYYEEEERQRGNFPDRFSGHQFPNYSSELNVNALLLGDSALYLCASSSGTAVSYEQYFGPGTRLTVT.

The gene calls are TRBV2 and TRBJ2-7; no firm D call. From germline, CDR1 is SNHLY and CDR2 FYNNEI. There are 12 residues in the CDR3. Trimming stripped 10 bases from V and 5 bases from J, with 15 bases between. CDR3: CATQPGKHEQYF. Written as DNA, the CDR3 is TGTGCCACCCAACCAGGCAAACACGAGCAGTACTTC.

The J gene is TRBJ1-5, the V gene TRBV19; D gene ambiguous. Trimming took 1 base from V and 0 from J, leaving 16 bases between them. CDR1 and CDR2 (germline): LNHDA, SQIVND (reference sequence). The CDR3 spans 18 residues. Here the CDR3 DNA reads TGTGCCAGTAGTATAGGGGCAGGTAACCTCTATAGCAATCAGCCCCAGCATTTT. Amino acids: CASSIGAGNLYSNQPQHF.

The J gene is TRBJ1-1, the V gene TRBV5-1, with 9 bases fitting TRBD1. The CDR3 loop spans 18 amino acids. Per germline, CDR1 SGHRS and CDR2 YFSETQ. J gave up 5 bases and V 0 bases, and 14 bases lay outside the gene matches. CDR3 sequence: CASSLGPGTGLRTTEAFF. The CDR3 DNA sequence: TGCGCCAGCAGCTTGGGACCCGGGACAGGGCTTAGAACTACTGAAGCTTTCTTT.

The gene calls are TRBV13 and TRBJ1-5; possible D gene TRBD1, 6 bases. The CDR3 contains 13 residues. Trimming removed 5 bases at V and 4 bases at J, with 9 bases between. CDR1 PRHDT and CDR2 FYEKMQ come from the germline V gene (reference sequence). CDR3 nucleotides: TGTGCCAGCAGCGGCGGACAGAATCAGCCCCAGCATTTT. Translated, it gives CASSGGQNQPQHF.

The V gene is TRBV4-2, the J gene TRBJ2-3; 8 bases fit TRBD2. Germline CDR1 LGHNA, CDR2 YNFKEQ. There are 17 residues in the CDR3. Losses at the gene ends were 0 bases for V and 3 bases for J; bases not matched to a gene: 8. The DNA for the CDR3 is TGTGCCAGCAGCCAAGACAACGGGGGGGCGGGAACAGATACGCAGTATTTT. It yields the protein CASSQDNGGAGTDTQYF.

As regards this clone: Additional DNA sequences in this sample encode the identical CDR3. The rearrangement links TRBV10-3 to TRBJ1-1; 9 bases map to TRBD1. Per the germline V gene, CDR1 is ENHRY and CDR2 is SYGVKD. The trim removed 6 bases at V and 2 bases at J, leaving 1 base unmatched. The CDR3 is 13 amino acids. CDR3 coding DNA: TGTGCCATCAGGGGACAGGGAAACACTGAAGCTTTCTTT. As protein: CAIRGQGNTEAFF.

A single count supports this clone. The chain employs TRBV10-3 and TRBJ2-7; 11 bases align to TRBD1. The CDR3 sequence is 13 residues long. V shed 7 bases, J shed 2 bases, and the junction held 1 base outside the gene matches. Germline-derived CDR1 and CDR2 are ENHRY and SYGVKD. The CDR3 DNA follows: TGTGCCATCAAGGGACAGGGGGCCTACGAGCAGTACTTC. Protein product: CAIKGQGAYEQYF.

The chain employs TRBV19 and TRBJ1-5, with D uncertain. The CDR3 is 15 residues long. The germline V and J ends were trimmed by 2 bases and 6 bases, with 14 bases remaining between them. Germline V gene data show CDR1 as LNHDA and CDR2 as SQIVND (reference sequence). The CDR3 reads CASSISAGRAQPQHF. CDR3 nucleotide sequence: TGTGCCAGTAGTATAAGTGCCGGGAGGGCTCAGCCCCAGCATTTT.

The CDR3 spells CASSLLRDSSYEQYF. The CDR3 region has the DNA TGTGCCAGCTCACTTCTCCGGGACAGTTCCTACGAGCAGTACTTC. J is TRBJ2-7 and V is TRBV18; TRBD1 agrees at 7 bases. The CDR3 consists of 15 residues. Trimming at V came to 4 bases and at J to 1 base, leaving 7 bases not matched to a gene. Germline V gene sequence: CDR1 KGHSH, CDR2 LQKENI.

The J gene is TRBJ1-2, the V gene TRBV5-1, with D uncertain. With 0 bases removed from V and 7 bases from J, the gap between germline ends came to 10 bases. From germline, CDR1 is SGHRS and CDR2 YFSETQ. This CDR3 region has 13 residues. The CDR3 DNA sequence: TGCGCCAGCAGCTTGGCCGGGATACGTGGCTACACCTTC. It specifies CASSLAGIRGYTF.

This chain joins TRBV12-3 or TRBV12-4 and TRBJ2-5, with no clear D. V lost 3 bases, J lost 1 base, and 6 bases lay in between. The CDR3 extends over 13 amino acids. The CDR3 here is CASSFRFQETQYF. CDR3 sequence (DNA): TGTGCCAGCAGTTTTCGATTCCAAGAGACCCAGTACTTC.

The chain links TRBV10-3 to TRBJ1-1, with D perhaps TRBD1 (6 bases). The V end was cut by 11 bases, the J end by 3 bases, with 22 bases between. Per germline, CDR1 ENHRY and CDR2 SYGVKD. The CDR3 loop spans 15 amino acids. CDR3 coding DNA: TGTGCCTCCCACCGGGGGCCGGGAGGGGACACTGAAGCTTTCTTT. This translates into CASHRGPGGDTEAFF.

The chain links TRBV19 to TRBJ1-5; D ambiguous. This CDR3 contains 14 residues. V lost 7 bases, J lost 6 bases, and 16 bases lay in between. The germline V gene encodes CDR1 LNHDA and CDR2 SQIVND (reference sequence). The CDR3 bases are TGTGCCAGTACCTTGGGGAGATCGGGTCAGCCCCAGCATTTT. This translates into CASTLGRSGQPQHF.

The chain uses TRBV9 and TRBJ1-6; D not certain. CDR1 and CDR2 (germline): SGDLS, YYNGEE. This CDR3 comprises 13 residues. Trimming left V 2 bases short and J 5 bases short, with 5 bases between. In DNA, the CDR3 is TGTGCCAGCAGCGTCACCAATAATTCACCCCTCCACTTT. The encoded protein is CASSVTNNSPLHF.

The chain uses TRBV5-1 and TRBJ2-5, with 7 bases that match TRBD1. V trimming: 4 bases; J trimming: 1 base; junction bases outside the gene matches: 4. CDR3 length: 14 amino acids. Germline lookup yields CDR1 SGHRS and CDR2 YFSETQ. The CDR3: CASSPGQPQETQYF. The CDR3 coding sequence is TGCGCCAGCAGCCCGGGACAGCCCCAAGAGACCCAGTACTTC.

The rearrangement uses TRBV27 and TRBJ1-5, with D tentatively TRBD1 (6 bases). There are 15 residues in the CDR3. The germline gives CDR1 MNHEY, CDR2 SMNVEV (reference sequence). V gave up 3 bases and J gave up 3 bases, with 12 bases separating them. CDR3 loop: CASSLGAENNQPQHF. The CDR3 bases are TGTGCCAGCAGTTTGGGGGCAGAAAACAATCAGCCCCAGCATTTT.

The chain combines TRBV16 with TRBJ1-1; D ambiguous. Trimming removed 4 bases from V and 10 bases from J, with 13 bases in between. The CDR3 totals 12 residues. Germline assignment: CDR1 KGHSY and CDR2 FQNENV. The CDR3 sequence: CASSPKGSGAFF. In DNA, the CDR3 is TGTGCCAGCAGCCCGAAGGGATCGGGAGCTTTCTTT. Based on the CDR3 plus reference TRBV16 and TRBJ1-1, the full variable domain is GEEVAQTPKHLVRGEGQKAKLYCAPIKGHSYVFWYQQVLKNEFKFLISFQNENVFDETGMPKERFSAKCLPNSPCSLEIQATKLEDSAVYFCASSPKGSGAFFGQGTRLTVV.

The V call is TRBV28, the J call TRBJ1-2; 7 nucleotides agree with TRBD1. The CDR3 length is 15 residues. Germline CDR1 is MDHEN and CDR2 is SYDVKM. Trimming cost V 5 bases and J 5 bases; bases outside gene matches: 11. The CDR3 DNA reads TGTGCCAGCAGTCCCGGGGACAGCGCGGGGTATGGCTACACCTTC. Translation gives CASSPGDSAGYGYTF.

V usage is TRBV3-1 (or the pseudogene TRBV3-2) and J usage is TRBJ2-7, with D tentatively TRBD2 (5 bases). Germline V gives CDR1 LGHDT, CDR2 YNNKEL (reference sequence). V was trimmed by 4 bases and J by 2 bases, leaving 6 bases between them. There are 12 residues in the CDR3. Here the CDR3 DNA reads TGTGCCAGCAGCCCCGGGGCCTACGAGCAGTACTTC. Amino acids: CASSPGAYEQYF.